The TCR beta chain under discussion was sequenced for a study of blood T cell repertoires in COVID-19. On the study more broadly: Samples taken during acute and convalescent COVID-19 were collected in the United States, Italy and Spain. From T cells, B-cell-depleted T cells, or PBMCs came the material, which was cDNA or gDNA.

Authors' analysis steps: From reference gene primer amplification, estimates of nucleated cell counts were derived. Sequencing used immunoSEQ multiplex PCR; TCRdb keeps in-frame clones, though not all of them. V, J and clone size derive from that table, while D and trimming were established from the DNA sequence. The table lists about 200,000 clones, roughly 90% of them singletons, with under 2.5% in the top ten. V dropped 5 bases and J dropped 1 base, with 8 bases sitting between them. This CDR3 has 13 residues. Germline assignment: CDR1 SNHLY and CDR2 FYNNEI. This clone turned up a few times. Sequenced material: peripheral blood. V and J are TRBV2 and TRBJ1-1, with unresolved D. The source of this sequence is a man aged 35-49 years with active or convalescent COVID-19. This CDR3 is CASSKEGNTEAFF. The CDR3 DNA is TGTGCCAGCAGTAAGGAGGGGAACACTGAAGCTTTCTTT.